This T cell receptor beta chain was identified during a study of cytomegalovirus exposure and HLA in healthy donors. Study results and limitations: An analysis was carried out at a later point. It showed that HLA-associated TCR beta chains were more clonally expanded than equally common non-associated chains.

The CDR3 length is 14 residues. The V gene end was trimmed by 4 bases and the J gene end by 5 bases; junction bases not matched to a gene: 8. Germline CDR1 is SGHRS and CDR2 is YFSETQ. As concerns this clone: The target antigen is unknown.

Researchers ran the PCR with 60 Vbeta and 13 Jbeta primers. Here immunoSEQ multiplex PCR was the method, and the copy in TCRdb shows in-frame clones only, minus some. The sample yields over 150,000 clones, roughly 89% seen once. The chain links TRBV5-1 to TRBJ2-5, with 7 nucleotides matching TRBD1. This TCR was recovered from a woman aged 25 to 45 in good health and CMV-seronegative. Sequenced material: PBMCs. Here the CDR3 reads CASSGYRGGETQYF. CDR3 DNA: TGCGCCAGCAGCGGATACAGGGGTGGCGAGACCCAGTACTTC.